This T cell receptor (beta chain) was documented in a study of glioma-infiltrating T cells after dendritic cell vaccination. About the study: Three intradermal dendritic cell vaccine injections were given every two weeks.

Time point reported: after dendritic cell vaccination, including at tumor progression/relapse. Profiled with immunoSEQ multiplex PCR; TCRdb holds only in-frame clones, not every one. The repertoire holds roughly 56,000 clones, with about 83% as singletons. This CDR3 has 16 amino acids. The ends lost 6 bases at V and 0 bases at J; junction bases unmatched: 4. Germline CDR1 SGHNT, CDR2 YYREEE (reference sequence). The source was blood, collected after dendritic cell vaccination. The chain combines TRBV5-4 with TRBJ2-2; 11 bases fit TRBD2. The receptor was derived from a human donor with glioblastoma. The CDR3 DNA follows: TGTGCCAGCACCCCGACTAGCGGGGCGAACACCGGGGAGCTGTTTTTT. The encoded protein is CASTPTSGANTGELFF.